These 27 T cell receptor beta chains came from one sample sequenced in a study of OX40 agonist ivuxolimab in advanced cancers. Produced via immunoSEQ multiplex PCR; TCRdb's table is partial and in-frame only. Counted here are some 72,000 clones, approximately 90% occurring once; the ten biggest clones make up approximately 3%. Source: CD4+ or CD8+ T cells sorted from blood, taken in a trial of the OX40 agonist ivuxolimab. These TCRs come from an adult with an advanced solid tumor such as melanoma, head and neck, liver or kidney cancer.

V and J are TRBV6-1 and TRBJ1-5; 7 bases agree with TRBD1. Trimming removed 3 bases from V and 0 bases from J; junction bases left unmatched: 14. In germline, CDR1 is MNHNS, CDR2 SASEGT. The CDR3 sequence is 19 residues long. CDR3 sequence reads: CASSESLRAGGYSNQPQHF. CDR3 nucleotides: TGTGCCAGCAGTGAGAGTCTTCGGGCAGGGGGTTATAGCAATCAGCCCCAGCATTTT.

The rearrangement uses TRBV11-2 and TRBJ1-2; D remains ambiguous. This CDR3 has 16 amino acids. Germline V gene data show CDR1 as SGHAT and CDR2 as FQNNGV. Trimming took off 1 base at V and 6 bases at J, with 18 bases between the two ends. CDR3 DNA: TGTGCCAGCAGCTTAGCCCTCCTGCGGAAGGCCGATGGCTACACCTTC. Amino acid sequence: CASSLALLRKADGYTF.

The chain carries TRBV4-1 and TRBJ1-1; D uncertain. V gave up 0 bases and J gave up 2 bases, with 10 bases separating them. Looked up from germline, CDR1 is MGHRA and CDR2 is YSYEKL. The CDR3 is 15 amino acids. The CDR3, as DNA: TGCGCCAGCAGCCAAGAGGGCATTATTAACACTGAAGCTTTCTTT. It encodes CASSQEGIINTEAFF.

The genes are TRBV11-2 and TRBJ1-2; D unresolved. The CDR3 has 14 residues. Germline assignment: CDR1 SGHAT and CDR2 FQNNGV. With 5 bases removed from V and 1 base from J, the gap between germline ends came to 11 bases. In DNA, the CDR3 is TGTGCCAGCAGCCTTCCGGGGATTAACTATGGCTACACCTTC. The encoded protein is CASSLPGINYGYTF.

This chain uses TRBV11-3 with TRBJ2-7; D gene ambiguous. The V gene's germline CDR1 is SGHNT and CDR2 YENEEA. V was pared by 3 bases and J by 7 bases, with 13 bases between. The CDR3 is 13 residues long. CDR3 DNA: TGTGCCAGCAGCTTCAGTGGTGGGTTAGAGCAGTACTTC. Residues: CASSFSGGLEQYF.

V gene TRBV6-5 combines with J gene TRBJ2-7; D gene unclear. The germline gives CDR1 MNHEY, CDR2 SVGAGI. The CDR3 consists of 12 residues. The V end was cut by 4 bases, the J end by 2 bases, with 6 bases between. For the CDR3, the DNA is TGTGCCAGCAGTTCTCAGACCTACGAGCAGTACTTC. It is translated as CASSSQTYEQYF.

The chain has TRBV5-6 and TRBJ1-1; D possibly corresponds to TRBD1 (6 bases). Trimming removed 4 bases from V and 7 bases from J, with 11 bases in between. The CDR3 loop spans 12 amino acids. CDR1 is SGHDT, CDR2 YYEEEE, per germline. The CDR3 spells CASSVDSYEAFF. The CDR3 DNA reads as TGTGCCAGCAGCGTGGACAGCTATGAAGCTTTCTTT.

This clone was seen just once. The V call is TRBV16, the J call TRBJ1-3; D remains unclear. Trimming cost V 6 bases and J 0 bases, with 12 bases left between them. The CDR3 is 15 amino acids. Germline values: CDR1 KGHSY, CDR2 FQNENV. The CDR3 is CASRAEGFSGNTIYF. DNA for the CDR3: TGTGCCAGCAGGGCTGAGGGATTCTCTGGAAACACCATATATTTT.

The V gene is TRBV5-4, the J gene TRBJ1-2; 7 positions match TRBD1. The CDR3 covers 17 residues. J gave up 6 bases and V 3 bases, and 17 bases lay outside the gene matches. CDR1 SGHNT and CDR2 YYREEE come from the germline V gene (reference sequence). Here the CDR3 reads CASSSWRTGRARNGYTF. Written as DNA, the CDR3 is TGTGCCAGCAGCTCATGGAGGACAGGAAGGGCGAGGAATGGCTACACCTTC. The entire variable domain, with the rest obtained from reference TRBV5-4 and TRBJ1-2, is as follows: ETGVTQSPTHLIKTRGQQVTLRCSSQSGHNTVSWYQQALGQGPQFIFQYYREEENGRGNFPPRFSGLQFPNYSSELNVNALELDDSALYLCASSSWRTGRARNGYTFGSGTRLTVV.

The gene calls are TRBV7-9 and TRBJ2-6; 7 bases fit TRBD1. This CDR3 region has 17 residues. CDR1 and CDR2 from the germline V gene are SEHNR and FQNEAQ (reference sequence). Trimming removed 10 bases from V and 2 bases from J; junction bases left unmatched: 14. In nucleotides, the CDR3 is TGTGCCATCCGACGGGACAGACGGTTAGCTGGGGCCAACGTCCTGACTTTC. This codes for CAIRRDRRLAGANVLTF.

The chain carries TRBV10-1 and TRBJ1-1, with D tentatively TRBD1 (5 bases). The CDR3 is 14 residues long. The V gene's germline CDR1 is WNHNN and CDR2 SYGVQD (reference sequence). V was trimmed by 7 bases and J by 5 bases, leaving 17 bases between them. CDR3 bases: TGCGCCAGCACTAAGTACCAGGGTTCTACTGAAGCTTTCTTT. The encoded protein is CASTKYQGSTEAFF.

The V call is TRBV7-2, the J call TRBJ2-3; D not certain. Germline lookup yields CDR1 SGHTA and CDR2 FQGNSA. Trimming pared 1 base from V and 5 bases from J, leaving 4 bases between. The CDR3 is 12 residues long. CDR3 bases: TGTGCCAGCAGCTTAGATGTAGATACGCAGTATTTT. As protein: CASSLDVDTQYF.

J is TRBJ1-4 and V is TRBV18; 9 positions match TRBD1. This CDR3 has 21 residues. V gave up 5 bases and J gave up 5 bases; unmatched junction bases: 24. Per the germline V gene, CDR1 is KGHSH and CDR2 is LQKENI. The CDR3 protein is CASSTVSLGQGPPGGNEKLFF. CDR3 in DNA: TGTGCCAGCTCAACCGTGTCCCTAGGACAGGGGCCCCCAGGAGGAAATGAAAAACTGTTTTTT.

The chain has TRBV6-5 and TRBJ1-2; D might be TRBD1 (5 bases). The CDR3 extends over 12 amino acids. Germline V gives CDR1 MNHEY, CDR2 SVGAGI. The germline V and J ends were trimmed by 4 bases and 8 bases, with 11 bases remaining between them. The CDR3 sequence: CASSSRGGGYTF. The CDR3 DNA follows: TGTGCCAGCAGTTCCCGTGGGGGAGGCTACACCTTC.

The CDR3 bases are TGTGCTTCAGCTCCGCCCGGGGAGCTGTTTTTT. This codes for CASAPPGELFF. The chain joins TRBV30 to TRBJ2-2; no clear D. This CDR3 comprises 11 residues. The germline CDR1 and CDR2 sequences are GTSNPN and SVGIG (reference sequence).

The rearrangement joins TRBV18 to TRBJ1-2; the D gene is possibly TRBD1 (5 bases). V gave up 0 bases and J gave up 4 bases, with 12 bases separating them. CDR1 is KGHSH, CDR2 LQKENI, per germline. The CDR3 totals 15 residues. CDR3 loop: CASSPPGQGPYGYTF. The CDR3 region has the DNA TGTGCCAGCTCACCACCCGGGCAGGGCCCCTATGGCTACACCTTC.

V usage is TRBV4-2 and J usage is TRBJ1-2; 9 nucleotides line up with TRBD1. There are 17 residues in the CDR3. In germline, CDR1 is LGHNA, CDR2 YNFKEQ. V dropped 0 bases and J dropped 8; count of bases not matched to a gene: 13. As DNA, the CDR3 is TGTGCCAGCAGCCAAGACTGGGGACAGGGCCATCCCTGGGGCTACACCTTC. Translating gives CASSQDWGQGHPWGYTF.

The CDR3 bases are TGTGCCAGTCGGGAGGGGAGGTACGAGCAGTACTTC. Protein product: CASREGRYEQYF. This chain joins TRBV28 and TRBJ2-7, with 8 bases lining up with TRBD2. The CDR3 has 12 residues. J gave up 4 bases and V 9 bases, and 5 bases lay outside the gene matches. Germline CDR1 MDHEN, CDR2 SYDVKM.

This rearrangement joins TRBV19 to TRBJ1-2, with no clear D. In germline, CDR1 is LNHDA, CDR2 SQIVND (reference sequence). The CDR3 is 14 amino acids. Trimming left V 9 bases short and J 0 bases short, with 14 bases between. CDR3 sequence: CASARAPSNYGYTF. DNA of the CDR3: TGTGCCAGCGCCCGTGCCCCTTCTAACTATGGCTACACCTTC.

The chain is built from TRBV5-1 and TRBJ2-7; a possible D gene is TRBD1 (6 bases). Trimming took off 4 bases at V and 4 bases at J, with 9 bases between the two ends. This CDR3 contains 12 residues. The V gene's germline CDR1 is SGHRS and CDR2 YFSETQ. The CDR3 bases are TGCGCCAGCAGCATCGGACAGTACGAGCAGTACTTC. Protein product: CASSIGQYEQYF.

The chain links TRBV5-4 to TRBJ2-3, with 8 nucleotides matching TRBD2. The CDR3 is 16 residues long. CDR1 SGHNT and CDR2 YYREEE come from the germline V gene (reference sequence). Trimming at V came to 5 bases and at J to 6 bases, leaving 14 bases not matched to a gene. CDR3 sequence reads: CASSSLPGGYGDTQYF. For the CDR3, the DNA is TGTGCCAGCAGTTCCCTTCCGGGAGGGTACGGGGATACGCAGTATTTT.

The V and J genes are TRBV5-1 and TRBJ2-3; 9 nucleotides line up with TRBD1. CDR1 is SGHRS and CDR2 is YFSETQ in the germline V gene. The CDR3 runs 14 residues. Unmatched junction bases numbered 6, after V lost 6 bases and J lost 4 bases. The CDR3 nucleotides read TGCGCCAGCAAACAGGGGGCCGGGGCAGATACGCAGTATTTT. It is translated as CASKQGAGADTQYF. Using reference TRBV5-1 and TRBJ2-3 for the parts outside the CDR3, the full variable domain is KAGVTQTPRYLIKTRGQQVTLSCSPISGHRSVSWYQQTPGQGLQFLFEYFSETQRNKGNFPGRFSGRQFSNSRSEMNVSTLELGDSALYLCASKQGAGADTQYFGPGTRLTVL.

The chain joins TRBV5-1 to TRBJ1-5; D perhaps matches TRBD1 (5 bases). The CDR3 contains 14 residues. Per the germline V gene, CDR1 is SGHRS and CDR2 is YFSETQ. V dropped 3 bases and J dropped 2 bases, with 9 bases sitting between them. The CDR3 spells CASSYGAGNQPQHF. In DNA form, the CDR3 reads TGCGCCAGCAGCTATGGGGCGGGCAATCAGCCCCAGCATTTT.

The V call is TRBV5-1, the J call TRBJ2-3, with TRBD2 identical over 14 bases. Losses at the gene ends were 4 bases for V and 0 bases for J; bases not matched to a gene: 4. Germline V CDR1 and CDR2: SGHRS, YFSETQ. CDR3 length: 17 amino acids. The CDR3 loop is CASSPGLAGASTDTQYF. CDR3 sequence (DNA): TGCGCCAGCAGCCCGGGACTAGCGGGGGCTAGCACAGATACGCAGTATTTT.

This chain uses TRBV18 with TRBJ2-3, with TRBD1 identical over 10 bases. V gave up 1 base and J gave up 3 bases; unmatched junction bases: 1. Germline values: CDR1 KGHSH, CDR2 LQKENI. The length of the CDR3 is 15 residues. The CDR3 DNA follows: TGTGCCAGCTCACCACGGACAGGGGGGACAGATACGCAGTATTTT. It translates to CASSPRTGGTDTQYF.

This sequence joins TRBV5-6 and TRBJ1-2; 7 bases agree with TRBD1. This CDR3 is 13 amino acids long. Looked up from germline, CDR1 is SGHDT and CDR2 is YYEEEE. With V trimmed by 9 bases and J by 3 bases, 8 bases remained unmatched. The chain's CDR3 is CATSTGPYYGYTF. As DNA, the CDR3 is TGTGCCACCTCGACAGGGCCTTACTATGGCTACACCTTC.

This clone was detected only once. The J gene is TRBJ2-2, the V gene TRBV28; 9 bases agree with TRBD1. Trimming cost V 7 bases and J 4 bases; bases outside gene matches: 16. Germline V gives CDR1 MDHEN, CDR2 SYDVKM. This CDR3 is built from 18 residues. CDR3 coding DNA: TGTGCCAGCACACTAACCCTGGGACAGGGAGGTATCACCGGGGAGCTGTTTTTT. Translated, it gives CASTLTLGQGGITGELFF.